The 30 T cell receptor beta chains given below trace back to one sample, sequenced in a study of T cells in Graves' hyperthyroidism and ophthalmopathy (dated by TCRdb to about 2019). The library relied on multiplex PCR. The sample was run on an Illumina HiSeq 2000. Amplification of TCR beta CDR3 regions was carried out from RNA transcripts. For the first round of RT-PCR on the TCR CDR3, the HTBI primer set was used together with the Qiagen OneStep RT-PCR kit. TCRdb reprocessing: public reads trimmed at Q25 with fastp, clones called with MiXCR, in-frame beta chains kept. Each CDR3 protein gets just one entry, which takes the most common genes and DNA from the rows behind it. The sample contains more than 300,000 distinct CDR3 sequences, roughly 14% of them found a single time. The ten largest clones add up to just under 25% of the sample. The material sequenced was blood. The receptors come from a woman aged 25-40 years with Graves' hyperthyroidism.

This clonotype has at least ten counts. The chain couples TRBV27 to TRBJ1-2; no clear D. The germline V and J ends were trimmed by 2 bases and 8 bases, with 9 bases remaining between them. Germline CDR1 MNHEY, CDR2 SMNVEV (reference sequence). CDR3 size: 12 residues. The CDR3 sequence is CASSLGTPGYTF. CDR3 nucleotides: TGTGCCAGCAGTTTAGGAACACCCGGCTACACCTTC.

This clonotype turned up a few times. The V gene is TRBV7-9, the J gene TRBJ2-7; 11 bases map to TRBD1. The CDR3 has 15 amino acids. The ends lost 5 bases at V and 2 bases at J; junction bases unmatched: 5. Germline V gene sequence: CDR1 SEHNR, CDR2 FQNEAQ (reference sequence). The CDR3 loop is CASSASGQGAYEQYF. The CDR3 DNA follows: TGTGCCAGCAGCGCCTCGGGACAGGGGGCCTACGAGCAGTACTTC.

V gene TRBV20-1 combines with J gene TRBJ1-5, with 7 bases identical to TRBD1. The V segment lost 0 bases and the J segment 0 bases; nucleotides outside the gene matches: 2. CDR1 DFQATT and CDR2 SNEGSKA come from the germline V gene (reference sequence). The CDR3 is 15 residues long. This chain's CDR3 is CSARDRGASNQPQHF. DNA for the CDR3: TGCAGTGCTAGAGACAGGGGGGCTAGCAATCAGCCCCAGCATTTT.

A remark on this clonotype: A much more abundant neighbour one base away suggests this may be a read error. V gene TRBV20-1 combines with J gene TRBJ2-2; D uncertain. The germline V gene encodes CDR1 DFQATT and CDR2 SNEGSKA (reference sequence). Trimming cost V 5 bases and J 4 bases, with 11 bases left between them. The CDR3 extends over 13 amino acids. The CDR3 is CSAGSGFTGELFF. CDR3 DNA sequence: TGCAGTGCTGGTTCCGGGTTCACCGGGGAGCTGTTTTTT.

This clonotype was detected a few times. The rearrangement links TRBV5-1 to TRBJ2-5, with 11 positions matching TRBD2. Per germline, CDR1 SGHRS and CDR2 YFSETQ. J lost 13 bases, V lost 2 bases, and 7 bases had no gene match. The CDR3 has 13 residues. The CDR3 sequence: CASSLLAGEEGYF. In DNA form, the CDR3 reads TGCGCCAGCAGCTTACTAGCGGGAGAGGAGGGGTACTTC.

The chain has TRBV14 and TRBJ2-1; D not resolved. Trimming removed 5 bases from V and 11 bases from J, with 16 bases in between. Germline V lookup: CDR1 SGHDN, CDR2 FVKESK. The CDR3 is made up of 13 amino acids. DNA of the CDR3: TGTGCCAGCAGCAACCGACTGGGAAATAAGCAGTTCTTC. It is translated as CASSNRLGNKQFF.

This clonotype appeared many times. CDR3 bases: TGCAGTGCCCCCGCGACCTACAATGAGCAGTTCTTC. This codes for CSAPATYNEQFF. The V call is TRBV20-1, the J call TRBJ2-1; no reliable D call. V was cut by 6 bases and J by 2 bases, with 8 bases left in between. The CDR3 length is 12 residues. Germline CDR1 DFQATT, CDR2 SNEGSKA (reference sequence).

The gene calls are TRBV7-6 and TRBJ2-1, with D possibly TRBD2 on 6 matching bases. The CDR3 is 16 residues long. Trimming shortened V by 2 bases and J by 9 bases, and 20 bases separated the two germline ends. Per germline, CDR1 SGHVS and CDR2 FNYEAQ. The CDR3 DNA follows: TGTGCCAGCAGCTTATCGGGGACTTGGTCGAGTGTTGAGCAGTTCTTC. Translated, it gives CASSLSGTWSSVEQFF.

The chain combines TRBV3-1 with TRBJ2-7; TRBD1 matches 10 bases. The CDR3 length is 17 residues. Germline V gene sequence: CDR1 LGHDT, CDR2 YNNKEL (reference sequence). Trimming cost V 5 bases and J 3 bases; bases outside gene matches: 13. The CDR3 DNA reads TGTGCCAGCAGCACCGGGACAGGGGCCGGAAGGATCTACGAGCAGTACTTC. This translates into CASSTGTGAGRIYEQYF.

The CDR3, as DNA: TGTGCCAGCAGCGCGACCCTTTATGGCTATGGCTACACCTTC. Translating it yields CASSATLYGYGYTF. V and J are TRBV9 and TRBJ1-2; no reliable D call. The CDR3 runs to 14 residues. V dropped 3 bases and J dropped 4 bases, with 13 bases sitting between them. Germline CDR1 SGDLS, CDR2 YYNGEE.

V and J are TRBV6-5 and TRBJ2-6, with a tentative D call TRBD2 (7 bases). Trimming took 0 bases from V and 10 from J, leaving 19 bases between them. CDR1 and CDR2 from the germline V gene are MNHEY and SVGAGI. This CDR3 comprises 17 residues. CDR3: CASSYSRGGRAQNVLTF. CDR3 sequence (DNA): TGTGCCAGCAGTTACTCGAGGGGGGGGCGAGCCCAAAACGTCCTGACTTTC.

This clonotype was seen only a few times. The V call is TRBV10-1, the J call TRBJ2-1; weak D call: TRBD2 (5 bases). This CDR3 contains 12 residues. V gave up 8 bases and J gave up 8 bases, with 13 bases separating them. Germline assignment: CDR1 WNHNN and CDR2 SYGVQD (reference sequence). The chain's CDR3 is CASGSSLYEQFF. DNA for the CDR3: TGCGCCAGCGGGAGTTCTCTTTATGAGCAGTTCTTC.

There are a few counts of this clonotype. This chain joins TRBV3-1 and TRBJ1-4; 8 nucleotides align to TRBD1. The CDR3 sequence is 15 residues long. CDR1 LGHDT and CDR2 YNNKEL come from the germline V gene (reference sequence). The V gene end was trimmed by 6 bases and the J gene end by 4 bases; junction bases not matched to a gene: 7. CDR3: CASSRTGSGNEKLFF. CDR3 nucleotide sequence: TGTGCCAGCAGTCGGACAGGGTCGGGTAATGAAAAACTGTTTTTT.

This clonotype was found many times. This chain links TRBV7-8 with TRBJ1-6; possible D gene TRBD1, 5 bases. Trimming cost V 4 bases and J 7 bases, with 17 bases left between them. Germline V gene data show CDR1 as SGHVS and CDR2 as FQNEAQ. The CDR3 covers 16 residues. CDR3 region: CASSSKVGGWNSPLHF. The CDR3 DNA is TGTGCCAGCAGCTCCAAAGTCGGGGGTTGGAATTCACCCCTCCACTTT.

Many counts were recorded for this clonotype. The V and J genes are TRBV28 and TRBJ1-1, with 12 bases aligning to TRBD1. V lost 5 bases, J lost 6 bases, and 7 bases stayed unmatched. Germline V gene lookup returns CDR1 MDHEN and CDR2 SYDVKM. This CDR3 is built from 15 residues. CDR3 sequence: CASSRDRGRLAEAFF. The CDR3 coding sequence is TGTGCCAGCAGTCGGGACAGGGGGCGCTTGGCTGAAGCTTTCTTT.

The V and J genes are TRBV20-1 and TRBJ1-4, with a possible D match to TRBD1 (5 bases). V was trimmed by 6 bases and J by 7 bases, leaving 18 bases between them. CDR1 DFQATT and CDR2 SNEGSKA come from the germline V gene (reference sequence). This CDR3 has 14 amino acids. DNA of the CDR3: TGCAGTGCCAGGGACTCCATGAAAACTGAAAAACTGTTTTTT. It is translated as CSARDSMKTEKLFF.

This clonotype was found many times. CDR3 nucleotide sequence: TGTGCCAGCAGTCCTCAGATCCCTGAAGCTTTCTTT. Its translation is CASSPQIPEAFF. This sequence joins TRBV28 and TRBJ1-1; unclear D gene. V was pared by 5 bases and J by 6 bases, with 10 bases between. The CDR3 is 12 amino acids. Germline assignment: CDR1 MDHEN and CDR2 SYDVKM. Together with reference TRBV28 and TRBJ1-1, the CDR3 gives the full variable domain: DVKVTQSSRYLVKRTGEKVFLECVQDMDHENMFWYRQDPGLGLRLIYFSYDVKMKEKGDIPEGYSVSREKKERFSLILESASTNQTSMYLCASSPQIPEAFFGQGTRLTVV.

This clonotype appeared many times. The CDR3 DNA reads TGTGCCAGCAGCACCTCTCCTAGCGGGAGGGCGGGAGATACGCAGTATTTT. As protein: CASSTSPSGRAGDTQYF. V and J are TRBV9 and TRBJ2-3; 12 positions match TRBD2. CDR3 length: 17 residues. Germline loops: CDR1 SGDLS, CDR2 YYNGEE. J gave up 5 bases and V 4 bases, and 11 bases lay outside the gene matches. Complete variable domain (other parts from reference TRBV9 and TRBJ2-3): DSGVTQTPKHLITATGQRVTLRCSPRSGDLSVYWYQQSLDQGLQFLIQYYNGEERAKGNILERFSAQQFPDLHSELNLSSLELGDSALYFCASSTSPSGRAGDTQYFGPGTRLTVL.

With regard to this clonotype: At one boundary the junction diverges from the germline segment, which might be a read error. The chain has TRBV7-9 and TRBJ1-2; the D is unclear. Per the germline V gene, CDR1 is SEHNR and CDR2 is FQNEAQ (reference sequence). The CDR3 contains 13 residues. The CDR3 bases are TGCGCCAGCAGATTTGACTTAAACTATGGCTACACCTTC. This codes for CASRFDLNYGYTF.

This clonotype was counted a few times. The V gene is TRBV7-2, the J gene TRBJ2-7; the match to TRBD2 covers 7 bases. This CDR3 has 18 residues. Germline trimming cut 3 bases from V and 2 bases from J; bases unmatched to any gene: 16. CDR1 SGHTA and CDR2 FQGNSA come from the germline V gene. CDR3 region: CASSLDRGGAGVPYEQYF. As DNA, the CDR3 is TGTGCCAGCAGCTTGGACCGTGGTGGGGCGGGAGTCCCCTACGAGCAGTACTTC.

This clonotype was detected ten times or more. The rearrangement links TRBV27 to TRBJ2-6; D gene unclear. The CDR3 has 15 residues. V gave up 3 bases and J gave up 0 bases, with 6 bases separating them. The germline CDR1 and CDR2 sequences are MNHEY and SMNVEV (reference sequence). The CDR3 loop reads CASSFLSSGANVLTF. DNA of the CDR3: TGTGCCAGCAGTTTTTTAAGCTCTGGGGCCAACGTCCTGACTTTC.

This clonotype was counted ten times or more. This chain uses TRBV6-5 with TRBJ1-5; no clear D. The germline CDR1 and CDR2 sequences are MNHEY and SVGAGI. The V end lost 2 bases, the J end lost 4 bases, and 9 bases lay between the germline ends. The CDR3 is made up of 14 amino acids. DNA for the CDR3: TGTGCCAGCAGTTACCTTACGGATAATCAGCCCCAGCATTTT. This encodes CASSYLTDNQPQHF.

This clonotype appeared many times. This chain connects TRBV6-2 or TRBV6-3 to TRBJ1-1; a weak D match, TRBD1 (5 bases). Trimming pared 3 bases from V and 5 bases from J, leaving 10 bases between. CDR1 and CDR2 from the germline V gene are MNHEY and SVGEGT. CDR3 length equals 13 residues. The CDR3 reads CASSYVRGTEAFF. The CDR3 DNA follows: TGTGCCAGCAGTTATGTCCGGGGGACTGAAGCTTTCTTT.

This chain uses TRBV10-3 with TRBJ2-1, with D possibly being TRBD2 (6 bases). Trimming stripped 5 bases from V and 5 bases from J, with 10 bases between. The CDR3 is 13 residues long. Germline V gene data show CDR1 as ENHRY and CDR2 as SYGVKD. CDR3 sequence reads: CAISSGSDNEQFF. CDR3 coding DNA: TGTGCCATCAGTAGCGGGTCCGACAATGAGCAGTTCTTC.

V usage is TRBV24-1 and J usage is TRBJ2-1, with a weak D call TRBD1 (5 bases). CDR1 is KGHDR and CDR2 is SFDVKD in the germline V gene. The length of the CDR3 is 14 residues. V was shortened by 6 bases and J by 6 bases, with 14 bases between the two germline ends. The CDR3 nucleotides read TGTGCCACCAGTTCCGACAGAAGTAGCAATGAGCAGTTCTTC. Amino acid sequence: CATSSDRSSNEQFF.

This clonotype has ten or more counts. The rearrangement links TRBV11-2 to TRBJ2-6; TRBD2 is a possible D gene (7 bases). The CDR3 loop spans 17 amino acids. Trimming took off 8 bases at V and 0 bases at J, with 17 bases between the two ends. In germline, CDR1 is SGHAT, CDR2 FQNNGV. CDR3 region: CASFPGGALSGANVLTF. The DNA for the CDR3 is TGTGCCAGCTTTCCGGGGGGCGCCCTCTCTGGGGCCAACGTCCTGACTTTC. The complete variable domain, with remaining parts taken from reference TRBV11-2 and TRBJ2-6, reads EAGVAQSPRYKIIEKRQSVAFWCNPISGHATLYWYQQILGQGPKLLIQFQNNGVVDDSQLPKDRFSAERLKGVDSTLKIQPAKLEDSAVYLCASFPGGALSGANVLTFGAGSRLTVL.

This clonotype came up many times. This chain uses TRBV28 with TRBJ1-5; D perhaps matches TRBD1 (5 bases). V was cut by 3 bases and J by 1 base, with 16 bases left in between. Per the germline V gene, CDR1 is MDHEN and CDR2 is SYDVKM. The CDR3 consists of 17 residues. CDR3 nucleotide sequence: TGTGCCAGCAGTTTTCGCCAGGGATTAAGGAGCAATCAGCCCCAGCATTTT. It is translated as CASSFRQGLRSNQPQHF.

A remark on this clonotype: Since a much larger clone is just one base distant, this may be a read error. The V call is TRBV20-1, the J call TRBJ2-3; the match to TRBD2 covers 7 bases. Germline CDR1 reads DFQATT; CDR2 reads SNEGSKA (reference sequence). V shed 6 bases, J shed 8 bases, and the junction held 17 bases outside the gene matches. This CDR3 comprises 15 residues. CDR3 sequence reads: CSAGGGGFPGGTQYF. The DNA for the CDR3 is TGCAGTGCCGGAGGCGGGGGATTCCCGGGAGGTACGCAGTATTTT.

The sample holds many counts of this clonotype. J is TRBJ1-5 and V is TRBV19, with a tentative D call TRBD1 (5 bases). Trimming removed 7 bases at V and 0 bases at J, with 13 bases between. Germline CDR1 is LNHDA and CDR2 is SQIVND (reference sequence). This CDR3 contains 15 residues. The CDR3 DNA sequence: TGTGCCAGTACCACGGAGGGACTTAGCAATCAGCCCCAGCATTTT. Protein: CASTTEGLSNQPQHF.

V and J are TRBV6-1 and TRBJ2-7, with TRBD2 matching 7 bases. V trimming: 6 bases; J trimming: 2 bases; junction bases outside the gene matches: 4. This CDR3 comprises 13 residues. Germline V CDR1 and CDR2: MNHNS, SASEGT. The chain's CDR3 is CASRTGGTYEQYF. CDR3 DNA: TGTGCCAGCAGGACGGGAGGCACCTACGAGCAGTACTTC.